What follows are 11 T cell receptor beta chains derived from one specimen sequenced in a study of identical twins. TCRdb ran MiXCR on the 5' RACE reads and lists one entry per CDR3 protein. Among approximately 210,000 distinct CDR3 sequences listed, roughly 7.1% were seen once. The data also belong to a second study, concerning T cells expressing NK-cell markers.

Input material: CD8+ T cells sorted from blood. The receptors derive from a woman under 30 in good health.

This clonotype occurred a few times. The V call is TRBV6-5, the J call TRBJ2-7; the D is unclear. Trimming removed 0 bases from V and 0 bases from J, with 3 bases in between. Germline V gene sequence: CDR1 MNHEY, CDR2 SVGAGI. The CDR3 has 13 amino acids. The CDR3 nucleotides are TGTGCCAGCAGTTACTCAACCTCCTACGAGCAGTACTTC. It encodes CASSYSTSYEQYF.

The sample holds a few counts of this clonotype. The rearrangement joins TRBV20-1 to TRBJ2-7; D not resolved. This CDR3 contains 13 residues. V was clipped by 5 bases and J by 0 bases, with 11 bases between them. Germline CDR1 DFQATT, CDR2 SNEGSKA (reference sequence). CDR3 loop: CSAAVPGSYEQYF. The CDR3 region has the DNA TGCAGTGCTGCTGTTCCGGGCTCCTACGAGCAGTACTTC.

The rearrangement joins TRBV15 to TRBJ2-7, with D unresolved. V was clipped by 3 bases and J by 6 bases, with 15 bases between them. Germline V gives CDR1 LNHNV, CDR2 YYDKDF (reference sequence). The CDR3 contains 14 residues. The CDR3: CATSRTGDGIEQYF. The CDR3 DNA follows: TGTGCCACCAGCAGGACCGGTGATGGCATCGAGCAGTACTTC. Supplemented by reference TRBV15 and TRBJ2-7, the full variable domain reads DAMVIQNPRYQVTQFGKPVTLSCSQTLNHNVMYWYQQKSSQAPKLLFHYYDKDFNNEADTPDNFQSRRPNTSFCFLDIRSPGLGDTAMYLCATSRTGDGIEQYFGPGTRLTVT.

This clonotype was observed at least ten times. The CDR3 nucleotides read TGCGCCAGCAGCTTGGCCTTAAAAAATGAGCAGTTCTTC. Protein: CASSLALKNEQFF. This chain joins TRBV5-1 and TRBJ2-1; D gene ambiguous. Germline V lookup: CDR1 SGHRS, CDR2 YFSETQ. V gave up 0 bases and J gave up 7 bases, with 8 bases separating them. The CDR3 runs 13 residues.

The chain couples TRBV27 to TRBJ2-7, with D perhaps being TRBD1 or TRBD2 (5 bases each). Looked up from germline, CDR1 is MNHEY and CDR2 is SMNVEV (reference sequence). CDR3 length: 14 residues. The V end was cut by 5 bases, the J end by 7 bases, with 18 bases between. CDR3 sequence: CASSPGWGFREQYF. The DNA of the CDR3 is TGTGCCAGCAGTCCAGGGTGGGGGTTTAGAGAGCAGTACTTC.

This clonotype showed up many times. This chain connects TRBV7-9 to TRBJ2-7, with D maybe TRBD2 (5 bases). Germline V gives CDR1 SEHNR, CDR2 FQNEAQ (reference sequence). This CDR3 comprises 13 residues. Trimming cost V 8 bases and J 1 base, with 12 bases left between them. CDR3 protein: CASRGPESYEQYF. DNA for the CDR3: TGTGCCAGCCGCGGGCCGGAGTCCTACGAGCAGTACTTC.

The gene calls are TRBV3-1 and TRBJ2-1, with 8 bases identical to TRBD1. The J segment lost 3 bases and the V segment lost 4 bases, leaving 5 bases of the junction unmatched. Germline V gene sequence: CDR1 LGHDT, CDR2 YNNKEL (reference sequence). The CDR3 has 15 amino acids. This chain's CDR3 is CASSPSGQVYNEQFF. The CDR3 nucleotides are TGTGCCAGCAGCCCGTCGGGACAGGTCTACAATGAGCAGTTCTTC.

This clonotype was counted ten times or more. The rearrangement joins TRBV7-9 to TRBJ1-2, with D uncertain. The V gene lost 0 bases and the J gene lost 6 bases, with 8 bases spanning the gap. This CDR3 spans 13 amino acids. Germline V gene lookup returns CDR1 SEHNR and CDR2 FQNEAQ (reference sequence). This CDR3 reads CASSLAGADGYTF. CDR3 nucleotide sequence: TGTGCCAGCAGCTTAGCGGGAGCCGATGGCTACACCTTC.

With respect to this clonotype: This may stem from a read error, because a much larger clone lies one nucleotide away. This rearrangement joins TRBV6-5 to TRBJ2-3; 10 positions agree with TRBD1. Trimming at V came to 2 bases and at J to 3 bases, leaving 5 bases not matched to a gene. Germline CDR1 and CDR2: MNHEY and SVGAGI. The CDR3 totals 16 residues. The CDR3 spells CASSYPWDRGTDTQYF. The CDR3 nucleotides are TGTGCCAGCAGTTACCCCTGGGACAGGGGAACAGATACGCAGTATTTT.

Many counts were recorded for this clonotype. At one boundary the junction diverges from the germline segment, which might be a read error. This chain uses TRBV12-3 or TRBV12-4 with TRBJ2-1; D not certain. The CDR3 runs 12 residues. The CDR3 nucleotides are TGTGCCAGCAGTCTCTCCCACAATGAGCAGTTCTTC. Encoded protein: CASSLSHNEQFF.

V is TRBV20-1 and J is TRBJ1-2; D is ambiguous. Per the germline V gene, CDR1 is DFQATT and CDR2 is SNEGSKA (reference sequence). Trimming stripped 6 bases from V and 8 bases from J, with 16 bases between. This CDR3 is 12 amino acids long. In DNA form, the CDR3 reads TGCAGTGCCAGTGGAGGGTCTCACGGCTACACCTTC. This sequence encodes CSASGGSHGYTF.